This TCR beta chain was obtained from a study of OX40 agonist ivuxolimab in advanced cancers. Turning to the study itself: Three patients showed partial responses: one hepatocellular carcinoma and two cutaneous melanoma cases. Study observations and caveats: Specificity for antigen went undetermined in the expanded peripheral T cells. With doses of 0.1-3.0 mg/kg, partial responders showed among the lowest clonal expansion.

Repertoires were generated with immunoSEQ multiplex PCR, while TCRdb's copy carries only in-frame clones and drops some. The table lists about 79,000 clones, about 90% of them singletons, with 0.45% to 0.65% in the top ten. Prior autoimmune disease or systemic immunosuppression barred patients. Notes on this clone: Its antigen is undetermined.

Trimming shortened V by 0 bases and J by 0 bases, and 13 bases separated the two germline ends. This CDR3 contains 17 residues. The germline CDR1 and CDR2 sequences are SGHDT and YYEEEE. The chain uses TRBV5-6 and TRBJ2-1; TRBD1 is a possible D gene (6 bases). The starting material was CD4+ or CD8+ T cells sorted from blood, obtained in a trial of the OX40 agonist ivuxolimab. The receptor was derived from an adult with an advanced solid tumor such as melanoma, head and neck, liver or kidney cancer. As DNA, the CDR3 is TGTGCCAGCAGCTTGGTCAGGGACATTAGCTCCTACAATGAGCAGTTCTTC. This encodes CASSLVRDISSYNEQFF.